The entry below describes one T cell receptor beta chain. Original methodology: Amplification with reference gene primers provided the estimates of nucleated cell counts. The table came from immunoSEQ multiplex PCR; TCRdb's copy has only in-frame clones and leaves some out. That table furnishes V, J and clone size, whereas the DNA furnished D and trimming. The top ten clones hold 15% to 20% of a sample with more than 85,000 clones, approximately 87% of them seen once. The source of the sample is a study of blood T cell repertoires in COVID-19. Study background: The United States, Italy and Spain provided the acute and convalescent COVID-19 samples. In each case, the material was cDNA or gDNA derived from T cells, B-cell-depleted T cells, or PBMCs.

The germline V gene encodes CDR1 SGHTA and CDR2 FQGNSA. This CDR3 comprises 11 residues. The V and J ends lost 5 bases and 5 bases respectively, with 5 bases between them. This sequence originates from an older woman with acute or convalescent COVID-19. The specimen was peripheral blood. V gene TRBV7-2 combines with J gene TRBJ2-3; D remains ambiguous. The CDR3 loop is CASSTGDTQYF. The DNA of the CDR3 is TGTGCCAGCAGCACTGGAGATACGCAGTATTTT.